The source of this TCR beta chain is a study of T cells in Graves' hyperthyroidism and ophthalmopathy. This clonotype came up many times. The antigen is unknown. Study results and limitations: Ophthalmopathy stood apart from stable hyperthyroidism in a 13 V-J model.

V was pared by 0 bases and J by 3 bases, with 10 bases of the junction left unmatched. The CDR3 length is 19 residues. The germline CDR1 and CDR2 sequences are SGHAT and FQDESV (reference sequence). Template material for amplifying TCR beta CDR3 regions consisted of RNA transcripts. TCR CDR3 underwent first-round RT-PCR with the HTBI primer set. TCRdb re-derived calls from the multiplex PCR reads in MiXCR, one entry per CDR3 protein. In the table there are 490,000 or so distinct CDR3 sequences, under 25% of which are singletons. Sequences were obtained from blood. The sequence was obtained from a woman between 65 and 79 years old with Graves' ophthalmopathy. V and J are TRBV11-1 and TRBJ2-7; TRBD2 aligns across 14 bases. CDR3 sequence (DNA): TGTGCCAGCAGCTTAGCTGGTCCAGTTGGGACTAGCGGGAGCTACGAGCAGTACTTC. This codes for CASSLAGPVGTSGSYEQYF.